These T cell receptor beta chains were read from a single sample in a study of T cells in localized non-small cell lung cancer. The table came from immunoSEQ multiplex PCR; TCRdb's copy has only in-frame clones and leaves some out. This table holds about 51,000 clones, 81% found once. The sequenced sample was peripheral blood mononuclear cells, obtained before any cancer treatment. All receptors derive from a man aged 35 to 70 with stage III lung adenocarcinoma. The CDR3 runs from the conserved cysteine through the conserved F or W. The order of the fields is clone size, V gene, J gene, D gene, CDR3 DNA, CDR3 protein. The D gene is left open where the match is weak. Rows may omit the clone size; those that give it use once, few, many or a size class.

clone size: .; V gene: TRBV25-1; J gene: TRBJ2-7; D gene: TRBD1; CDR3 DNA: TGTGCCAGCAGTGACCCGGGACAGGGGACCTACGAGCAGTACTTC; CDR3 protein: CASSDPGQGTYEQYF
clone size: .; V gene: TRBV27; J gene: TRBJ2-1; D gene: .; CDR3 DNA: TGTGCCAGCAGTTTATCGAGCATGAGCTCCTACAATGAGCAGTTCTTC; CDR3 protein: CASSLSSMSSYNEQFF
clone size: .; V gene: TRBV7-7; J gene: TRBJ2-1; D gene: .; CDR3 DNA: TGTGCCAGCATAGGCGGGGACTCCGGATACAATGAGCAGTTCTTC; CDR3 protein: CASIGGDSGYNEQFF
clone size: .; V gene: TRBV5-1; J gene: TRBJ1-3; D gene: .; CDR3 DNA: TGCGCCAGCAGTGGTACGGGGAAAAACACCATATATTTT; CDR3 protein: CASSGTGKNTIYF
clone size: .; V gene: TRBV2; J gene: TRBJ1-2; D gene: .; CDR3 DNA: TGTGCCAGCAGTGACGCGGGAAGGCCGCTCTATGGCTACACCTTC; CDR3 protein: CASSDAGRPLYGYTF
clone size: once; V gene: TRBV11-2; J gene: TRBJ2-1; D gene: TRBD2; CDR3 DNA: TGTGCCAGCAGCTTTCATCGAGGACTAGCTCCCAATGAGCAGTTCTTC; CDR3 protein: CASSFHRGLAPNEQFF
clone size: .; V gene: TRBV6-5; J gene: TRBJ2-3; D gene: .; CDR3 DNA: TGTGCCAGCAGTTACTCGGCGGGGATTAGCACAGATACGCAGTATTTT; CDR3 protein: CASSYSAGISTDTQYF
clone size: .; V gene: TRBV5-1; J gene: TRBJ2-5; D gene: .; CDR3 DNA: TGCGCCAGCAGCTCGATCGGGGTGGGCCAAGAGACCCAGTACTTC; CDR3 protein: CASSSIGVGQETQYF
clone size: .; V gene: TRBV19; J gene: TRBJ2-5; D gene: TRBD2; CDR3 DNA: TGTGCCAGCCGGACGACTAGCGGGGGGGCTCAAGAGACCCAGTACTTC; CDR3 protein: CASRTTSGGAQETQYF
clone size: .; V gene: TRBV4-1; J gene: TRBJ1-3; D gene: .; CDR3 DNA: TGCGCCAGCAGCCAAGCAAGGGGGACTAGTGGAAACACCATATATTTT; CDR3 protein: CASSQARGTSGNTIYF
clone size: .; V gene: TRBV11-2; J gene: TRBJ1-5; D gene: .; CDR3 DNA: TGTGCCAGCAGCTTAGCGGGAGGGAGCAATCAGCCCCAGCATTTT; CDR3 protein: CASSLAGGSNQPQHF